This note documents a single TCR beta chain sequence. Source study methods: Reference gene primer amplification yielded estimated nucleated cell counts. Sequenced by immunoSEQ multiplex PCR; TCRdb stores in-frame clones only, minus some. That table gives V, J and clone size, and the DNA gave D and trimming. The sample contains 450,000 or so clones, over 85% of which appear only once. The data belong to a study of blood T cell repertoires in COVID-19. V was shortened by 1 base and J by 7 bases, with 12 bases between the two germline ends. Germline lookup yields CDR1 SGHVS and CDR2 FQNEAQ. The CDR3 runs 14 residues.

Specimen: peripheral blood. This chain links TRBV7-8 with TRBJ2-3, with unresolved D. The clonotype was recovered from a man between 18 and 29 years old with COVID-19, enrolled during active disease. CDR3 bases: TGTGCCAGCAGCTTAGAATCAACTACCCATACGCAGTATTTT. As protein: CASSLESTTHTQYF.